The clone carrying this T cell receptor beta chain is a singleton in its sample. What it binds is unknown. This CDR3 is built from 15 residues. Trimming pared 2 bases from V and 0 bases from J, leaving 11 bases between. Germline V gene data show CDR1 as SGHRS and CDR2 as YFSETQ. The data were produced by immunoSEQ multiplex PCR, yet TCRdb's version contains in-frame clones alone and is incomplete. The data hold about 140,000 clones, with 80% to 90% observed a single time. The data were taken from a study of cytomegalovirus exposure and HLA in healthy donors. About the study: The approximately 720 first-cohort repertoires and the roughly 120 validation repertoires shared the same platform, a later analysis reported. Findings of the study overall: Among TCR beta chains, those listed as cytomegalovirus-associated numbered fewer than 200. Using the classifier, cytomegalovirus status was reportedly diagnosed with high specificity and sensitivity.

The sequenced material came from PBMCs. The chain links TRBV5-1 to TRBJ1-1, with a tentative D call TRBD1 (5 bases). The TCR originated in a woman between 18 and 29 years old in good health and CMV-seropositive. The CDR3 DNA reads as TGCGCCAGCAGCTTTAGGGACTATCTGAACACTGAAGCTTTCTTT. Translating it yields CASSFRDYLNTEAFF.